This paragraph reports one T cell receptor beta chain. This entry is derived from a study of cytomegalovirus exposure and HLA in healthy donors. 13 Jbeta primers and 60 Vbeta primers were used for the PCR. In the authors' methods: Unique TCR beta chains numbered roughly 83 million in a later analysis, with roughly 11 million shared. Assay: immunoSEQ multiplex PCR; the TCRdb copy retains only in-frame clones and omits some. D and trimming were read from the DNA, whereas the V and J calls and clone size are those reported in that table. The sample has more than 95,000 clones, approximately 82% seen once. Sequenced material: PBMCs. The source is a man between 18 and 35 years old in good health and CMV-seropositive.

CDR3 region: CASSLINQETQYF. The CDR3 DNA sequence: TGTGCCAGCAGCTTAATAAACCAAGAGACCCAGTACTTC. The gene calls are TRBV13 and TRBJ2-5; D is unresolved. V was trimmed by 2 bases and J by 0 bases, leaving 4 bases between them. This CDR3 comprises 13 residues. CDR1 is PRHDT, CDR2 FYEKMQ, per germline (reference sequence).